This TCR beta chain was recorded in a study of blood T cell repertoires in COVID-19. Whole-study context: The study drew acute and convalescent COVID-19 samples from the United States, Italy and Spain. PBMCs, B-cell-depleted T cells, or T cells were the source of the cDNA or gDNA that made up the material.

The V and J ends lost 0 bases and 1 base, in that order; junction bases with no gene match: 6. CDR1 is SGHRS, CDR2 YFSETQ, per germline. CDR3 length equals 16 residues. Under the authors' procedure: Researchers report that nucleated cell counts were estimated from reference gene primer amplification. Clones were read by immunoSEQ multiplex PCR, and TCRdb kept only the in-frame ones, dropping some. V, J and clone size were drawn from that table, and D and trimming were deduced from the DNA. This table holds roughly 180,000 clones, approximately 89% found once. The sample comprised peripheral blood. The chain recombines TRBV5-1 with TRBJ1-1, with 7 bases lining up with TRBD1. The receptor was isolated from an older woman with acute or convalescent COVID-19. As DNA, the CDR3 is TGCGCCAGCAGCTTGGGAGGGGGCAGTGGGAACACTGAAGCTTTCTTT. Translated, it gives CASSLGGGSGNTEAFF.